This entry lists 27 T cell receptor beta chains sequenced from one sample in a study of blood T cell repertoires in COVID-19. Here immunoSEQ multiplex PCR was the method, and the copy in TCRdb shows in-frame clones only, minus some. The data hold 40,000 to 55,000 clones, with around nine tenths observed a single time. Sequenced material: peripheral blood. These receptor sequences come from a human donor in a cohort sampled during active COVID-19.

The chain has TRBV3-1 (or the pseudogene TRBV3-2) and TRBJ1-2, with 8 bases that match TRBD1. The CDR3 totals 14 residues. Losses at the gene ends were 2 bases for V and 3 bases for J; bases not matched to a gene: 2. Germline V gene sequence: CDR1 LGHDT, CDR2 YNNKEL (reference sequence). CDR3 region: CASSQSQGDYGYTF. CDR3 sequence (DNA): TGTGCCAGCAGCCAATCACAGGGGGACTATGGCTACACCTTC.

The chain combines TRBV5-6 with TRBJ2-1; tentatively, D is TRBD2 (7 bases). Trimming stripped 3 bases from V and 7 bases from J, with 14 bases between. This CDR3 contains 14 residues. Germline V gene lookup returns CDR1 SGHDT and CDR2 YYEEEE. DNA of the CDR3: TGTGCCAGCAGCTACTCCGGGGGGCGGAATGAGCAGTTCTTC. It specifies CASSYSGGRNEQFF.

The V and J genes are TRBV5-6 and TRBJ1-2; TRBD1 is a possible D gene (6 bases). In germline, CDR1 is SGHDT, CDR2 YYEEEE. The germline V and J ends were trimmed by 3 bases and 0 bases, with 12 bases remaining between them. CDR3 size: 15 residues. In DNA, the CDR3 is TGTGCCAGCAGCTCCTTGACAGGACCTAACTATGGCTACACCTTC. It codes for CASSSLTGPNYGYTF.

CDR3: CASSQETGNSGYTF. The CDR3 region has the DNA TGCGCCAGCAGCCAAGAGACAGGGAACAGTGGCTACACCTTC. V is TRBV4-1 and J is TRBJ1-2; TRBD1 matches at 7 bases. The CDR3 covers 14 residues. Germline CDR1 reads MGHRA; CDR2 reads YSYEKL. Trimming removed 0 bases from V and 7 bases from J; junction bases left unmatched: 5.

The chain has TRBV3-1 (or the pseudogene TRBV3-2) and TRBJ2-1; 13 bases line up with TRBD2. Germline V gene sequence: CDR1 LGHDT, CDR2 YNNKEL (reference sequence). Trimming took 4 bases from V and 8 from J; bases not matched to a gene: 5. CDR3 size: 15 residues. The CDR3 reads CASSLRLAGGDEQFF. CDR3 sequence (DNA): TGTGCCAGCAGCCTCCGACTAGCGGGGGGAGATGAGCAGTTCTTC.

J is TRBJ1-1 and V is TRBV19; D is unclear. V shed 5 bases and J shed 1 base, with 11 bases lying between them. Germline lookup yields CDR1 LNHDA and CDR2 SQIVND (reference sequence). The CDR3 loop spans 14 amino acids. The CDR3, as DNA: TGTGCCAGTAGTTCCTACACGGGGAACACTGAAGCTTTCTTT. This codes for CASSSYTGNTEAFF.

This clone was detected only once. This chain uses TRBV11-2 with TRBJ2-7; 10 bases align to TRBD2. Per the germline V gene, CDR1 is SGHAT and CDR2 is FQNNGV. Trimming cost V 2 bases and J 1 base; bases outside gene matches: 5. This CDR3 contains 16 residues. Here the CDR3 reads CASSLRIAGGSYEQYF. DNA of the CDR3: TGTGCCAGCAGCTTAAGGATAGCGGGGGGTTCCTACGAGCAGTACTTC. The whole variable domain, remainder taken from reference TRBV11-2 and TRBJ2-7, is EAGVAQSPRYKIIEKRQSVAFWCNPISGHATLYWYQQILGQGPKLLIQFQNNGVVDDSQLPKDRFSAERLKGVDSTLKIQPAKLEDSAVYLCASSLRIAGGSYEQYFGPGTRLTVT.

This chain links TRBV12-3 or TRBV12-4 with TRBJ2-1; weak D call: TRBD2 (6 bases). This CDR3 is built from 12 residues. V was pared by 6 bases and J by 15 bases, with 18 bases between. The CDR3 DNA reads TGTGCCAGCAGCCTTGGACTGGGGGGTGGGTTCTTC. Translation: CASSLGLGGGFF.

The chain combines TRBV7-2 with TRBJ1-2; unclear D gene. Germline V CDR1 and CDR2: SGHTA, FQGNSA. The CDR3 loop spans 14 amino acids. V lost 0 bases to trimming and J lost 1 base, with 6 bases between them. The CDR3 region has the DNA TGTGCCAGCAGCTTAGCGAACAGTAACTATGGCTACACCTTC. As protein: CASSLANSNYGYTF.

V and J are TRBV27 and TRBJ1-5; the match to TRBD1 covers 10 bases. V gave up 1 base and J gave up 5 bases; unmatched junction bases: 8. The CDR3 length is 17 residues. Germline-derived CDR1 and CDR2 are MNHEY and SMNVEV (reference sequence). For the CDR3, the DNA is TGTGCCAGCAGTTTATACGCGGGGACAGGGGCGGATCAGCCCCAGCATTTT. Translating it yields CASSLYAGTGADQPQHF.

The chain carries TRBV19 and TRBJ1-5; D possibly corresponds to TRBD1 (5 bases). V lost 3 bases and J 9 bases, leaving 15 bases between the germline ends. Germline CDR1 reads LNHDA; CDR2 reads SQIVND (reference sequence). The CDR3 spans 14 residues. The CDR3 DNA reads TGTGCCAGTAGTATCCTAACAGAAAGGGGGCCCCAGCATTTT. Its protein is CASSILTERGPQHF.

This chain joins TRBV18 and TRBJ1-6; D is undetermined. V lost 2 bases to trimming and J lost 8 bases, with 19 bases between them. Germline V gene data show CDR1 as KGHSH and CDR2 as LQKENI. This CDR3 spans 17 amino acids. The CDR3 spells CASSPMGGRGLDSPLHF. The CDR3 coding sequence is TGTGCCAGCTCACCAATGGGAGGCCGAGGGTTGGATTCACCCCTCCACTTT.

The genes are TRBV29-1 and TRBJ2-4; D perhaps matches TRBD1 (7 bases). With 3 bases removed from V and 1 base from J, the gap between germline ends came to 10 bases. The CDR3 is 14 amino acids. Germline CDR1 is SQVTM and CDR2 is ANQGSEA. CDR3 DNA: TGCAGCGTTGAGGAGGGGGCGGCCAAAAACATTCAGTACTTC. Protein sequence: CSVEEGAAKNIQYF. Full variable domain (remainder filled in from reference TRBV29-1 and TRBJ2-4): SAVISQKPSRDICQRGTSLTIQCQVDSQVTMMFWYRQQPGQSLTLIATANQGSEATYESGFVIDKFPISRPNLTFSTLTVSNMSPEDSSIYLCSVEEGAAKNIQYFGAGTRLSVL.

The chain joins TRBV5-1 to TRBJ2-5; D call uncertain. From germline, CDR1 is SGHRS and CDR2 YFSETQ. Trimming took 2 bases from V and 4 from J, leaving 9 bases between them. The length of the CDR3 is 13 residues. DNA for the CDR3: TGCGCCAGCAGCTTTTCCCCGGGAGAGACCCAGTACTTC. It is translated as CASSFSPGETQYF.

V usage is TRBV30 and J usage is TRBJ2-3; a possible D gene is TRBD1 (5 bases). V lost 5 bases and J 0 bases, leaving 9 bases between the germline ends. Germline lookup yields CDR1 GTSNPN and CDR2 SVGIG (reference sequence). This CDR3 has 13 residues. The CDR3 is CAWRQLSTDTQYF. The CDR3 nucleotides are TGTGCCTGGCGACAGCTAAGCACAGATACGCAGTATTTT.

This sequence joins TRBV10-1 and TRBJ2-7; 8 nucleotides agree with TRBD1. Trimming took 2 bases from V and 2 from J; bases not matched to a gene: 5. CDR1 is WNHNN, CDR2 SYGVQD, per germline (reference sequence). This CDR3 contains 15 residues. The CDR3 loop reads CASSEGRDRTYEQYF. The CDR3 coding sequence is TGCGCCAGCAGTGAGGGACGGGACAGGACCTACGAGCAGTACTTC.

The chain carries TRBV4-1 and TRBJ2-7; D might be TRBD2 (5 bases). Germline CDR1 and CDR2: MGHRA and YSYEKL. The V end lost 1 base, the J end lost 2 bases, and 9 bases lay between the germline ends. The CDR3 has 14 residues. The DNA of the CDR3 is TGCGCCAGCAGCCAAGGAGAGGGCCCCTACGAGCAGTACTTC. Translated, it gives CASSQGEGPYEQYF.

The chain joins TRBV30 to TRBJ1-2, with 7 positions matching TRBD1. The CDR3 is 13 residues long. CDR1 GTSNPN and CDR2 SVGIG come from the germline V gene (reference sequence). The ends lost 5 bases at V and 6 bases at J; junction bases unmatched: 9. CDR3 sequence: CAWRRQGIDGYTF. In DNA form, the CDR3 reads TGTGCCTGGCGGAGACAGGGCATCGATGGCTACACCTTC.

V usage is TRBV2 and J usage is TRBJ2-3; D might be TRBD1 (5 bases). V lost 5 bases and J lost 7, with 13 bases in between. CDR1 and CDR2 from the germline V gene are SNHLY and FYNNEI. The CDR3 loop spans 13 amino acids. For the CDR3, the DNA is TGTGCCAGCAGTCTCTTCCAGGGCCATACGCAGTATTTT. It specifies CASSLFQGHTQYF.

This chain uses TRBV5-1 with TRBJ1-1, with D perhaps TRBD1 (6 bases). The V end was cut by 7 bases, the J end by 1 base, with 14 bases between. Germline V CDR1 and CDR2: SGHRS, YFSETQ. This CDR3 is 14 amino acids long. The CDR3 region has the DNA TGCGCCAGCTGCAGGGGCGAACCGAACACTGAAGCTTTCTTT. Translation: CASCRGEPNTEAFF.

The chain carries TRBV4-1 and TRBJ2-7; D is unclear. Trimming took 6 bases from V and 6 from J, leaving 21 bases between them. The germline V gene encodes CDR1 MGHRA and CDR2 YSYEKL. There are 15 residues in the CDR3. The CDR3 reads CASSETPAGPLEQYF. The CDR3 coding sequence is TGCGCCAGCAGTGAAACCCCCGCAGGTCCCCTCGAGCAGTACTTC.

This chain joins TRBV6-4 and TRBJ1-2; 7 bases line up with TRBD1. Unmatched junction bases numbered 13, after V lost 0 bases and J lost 0 bases. The CDR3 runs to 19 residues. CDR1 is MRHNA and CDR2 is SNTAGT in the germline V gene. CDR3 residues: CASSDSRVGTGQPNYGYTF. Here the CDR3 DNA reads TGTGCCAGCAGTGACTCGAGGGTCGGGACGGGACAGCCTAACTATGGCTACACCTTC.

The V call is TRBV29-1, the J call TRBJ2-7, with 7 bases identical to TRBD1. The CDR3 contains 12 residues. Losses at the gene ends were 7 bases for V and 0 bases for J; bases not matched to a gene: 3. From germline, CDR1 is SQVTM and CDR2 ANQGSEA. The CDR3 bases are TGCAGCGCGACAGGGAGCTCCTACGAGCAGTACTTC. This codes for CSATGSSYEQYF.

This chain links TRBV2 with TRBJ2-3; TRBD2 aligns across 13 bases. V lost 6 bases and J lost 3; bases outside the gene matches: 6. Germline lookup yields CDR1 SNHLY and CDR2 FYNNEI. This CDR3 comprises 16 residues. Written as DNA, the CDR3 is TGTGCCAGCAGACGCACGACTAGCGGGGGGACAGATACGCAGTATTTT. Translated, it gives CASRRTTSGGTDTQYF.

This clone is a singleton in its sample. This chain joins TRBV4-1 and TRBJ1-1, with D possibly TRBD1 on 6 matching bases. CDR1 is MGHRA, CDR2 YSYEKL, per germline. This CDR3 comprises 16 residues. Trimming left V 2 bases short and J 5 bases short, with 18 bases between. The CDR3 loop is CASSQSPSQGSTEAFF. Here the CDR3 DNA reads TGCGCCAGCAGCCAAAGCCCCTCACAGGGAAGTACTGAAGCTTTCTTT.

The chain combines TRBV5-1 with TRBJ1-6, with 7 bases aligning to TRBD1. The CDR3 consists of 16 residues. After removal of 3 bases from V and 5 bases from J, the junction contained 8 bases not matched to a gene. Germline values: CDR1 SGHRS, CDR2 YFSETQ. CDR3 nucleotide sequence: TGCGCCAGCAGCTCAATACCCGGGACAGATAATTCACCCCTCCACTTT. Amino acids: CASSSIPGTDNSPLHF.

The chain combines TRBV19 with TRBJ1-5, with 7 bases matching TRBD1. Trimming cost V 7 bases and J 1 base; bases outside gene matches: 4. The CDR3 contains 14 residues. Germline loops: CDR1 LNHDA, CDR2 SQIVND (reference sequence). CDR3 sequence: CASNAGQSNQPQHF. CDR3 nucleotides: TGTGCCAGTAACGCGGGACAGAGCAATCAGCCCCAGCATTTT.